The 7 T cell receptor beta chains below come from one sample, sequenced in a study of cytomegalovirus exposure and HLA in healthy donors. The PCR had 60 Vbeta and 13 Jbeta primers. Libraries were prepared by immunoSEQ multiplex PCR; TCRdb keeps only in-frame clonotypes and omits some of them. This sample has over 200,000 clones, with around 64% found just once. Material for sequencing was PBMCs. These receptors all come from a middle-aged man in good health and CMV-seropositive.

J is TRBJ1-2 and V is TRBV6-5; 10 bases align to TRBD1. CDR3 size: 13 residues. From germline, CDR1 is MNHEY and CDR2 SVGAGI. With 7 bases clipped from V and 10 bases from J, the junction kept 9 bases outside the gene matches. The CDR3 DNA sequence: TGTGCCAGCACCCCAGGACAGGGGGTATCCTACACCTTC. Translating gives CASTPGQGVSYTF.

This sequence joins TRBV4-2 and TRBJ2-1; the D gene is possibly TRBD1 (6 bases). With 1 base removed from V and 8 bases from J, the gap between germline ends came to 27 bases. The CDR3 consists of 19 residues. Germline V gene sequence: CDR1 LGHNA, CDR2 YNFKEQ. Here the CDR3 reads CASSQGPSTGDKGRDEQFF. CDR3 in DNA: TGTGCCAGCAGCCAAGGGCCCTCGACCGGGGACAAGGGGCGGGATGAGCAGTTCTTC.

DNA of the CDR3: TGTGCCAGCAGTTACGGGTCGGGGGGGCCCCGGGAGCAGTTCTTC. This sequence encodes CASSYGSGGPREQFF. The chain joins TRBV6-5 to TRBJ2-1; TRBD2 aligns across 8 bases. Germline V CDR1 and CDR2: MNHEY, SVGAGI. V gave up 2 bases and J gave up 10 bases; unmatched junction bases: 10. CDR3 size: 15 residues.

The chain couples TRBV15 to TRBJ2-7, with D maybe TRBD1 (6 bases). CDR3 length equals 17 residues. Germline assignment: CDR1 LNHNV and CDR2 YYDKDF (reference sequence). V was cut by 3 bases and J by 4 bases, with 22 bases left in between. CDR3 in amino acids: CATSSEFPRDIVYEQYF. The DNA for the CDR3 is TGTGCCACCAGCAGTGAATTCCCCCGGGACATAGTTTACGAGCAGTACTTC.

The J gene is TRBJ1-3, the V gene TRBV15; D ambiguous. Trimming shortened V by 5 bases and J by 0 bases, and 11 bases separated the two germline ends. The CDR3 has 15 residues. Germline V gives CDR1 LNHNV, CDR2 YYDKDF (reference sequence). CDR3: CATSSLPGSGNTIYF. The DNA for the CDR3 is TGTGCCACCAGCTCCTTACCGGGCTCTGGAAACACCATATATTTT.

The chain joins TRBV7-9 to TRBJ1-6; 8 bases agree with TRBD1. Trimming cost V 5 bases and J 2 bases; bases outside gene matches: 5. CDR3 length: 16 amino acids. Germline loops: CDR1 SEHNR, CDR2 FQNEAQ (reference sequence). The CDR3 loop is CASSPGTGAYNSPLHF. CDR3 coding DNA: TGTGCCAGCAGCCCCGGGACAGGCGCCTATAATTCACCCCTCCACTTT. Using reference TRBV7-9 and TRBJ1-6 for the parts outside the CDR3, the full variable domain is DTGVSQNPRHKITKRGQNVTFRCDPISEHNRLYWYRQTLGQGPEFLTYFQNEAQLEKSRLLSDRFSAERPKGSFSTLEIQRTEQGDSAMYLCASSPGTGAYNSPLHFGNGTRLTVT.

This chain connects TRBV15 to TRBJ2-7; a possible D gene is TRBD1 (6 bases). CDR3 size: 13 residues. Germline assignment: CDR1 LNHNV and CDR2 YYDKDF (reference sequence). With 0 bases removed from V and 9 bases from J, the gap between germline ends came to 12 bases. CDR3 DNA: TGTGCCACCAGCAGAGATTCAGGGGCAGTGCAGTACTTC. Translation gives CATSRDSGAVQYF.